The 23 T cell receptor beta chains in this list originate from one sample, sequenced in a study of blood T cell repertoires in COVID-19. Sequencing was performed with immunoSEQ multiplex PCR; in TCRdb, only in-frame clones are kept and a portion is missing. The table has a few hundred thousand clones, 84% seen once; the top ten hold 20%. Sequencing input: peripheral blood. All receptors come from a man aged 30-40 years with active or convalescent COVID-19.

The sample holds one count of this clone. The rearrangement links TRBV4-3 to TRBJ2-2, with TRBD1 identical over 7 bases. The CDR3 loop spans 18 amino acids. V dropped 7 bases and J dropped 0; count of bases not matched to a gene: 14. Germline CDR1 is LGHNA and CDR2 is YSLEER. Written as DNA, the CDR3 is TGCGCCAGCAAACCTGCCCGGGTGACAGGGTCGAACACCGGGGAGCTGTTTTTT. Translated, it gives CASKPARVTGSNTGELFF.

The V and J genes are TRBV28 and TRBJ1-5; TRBD1 matches at 7 bases. Germline trimming cut 6 bases from V and 4 bases from J; bases unmatched to any gene: 6. The CDR3 runs to 14 residues. Germline loops: CDR1 MDHEN, CDR2 SYDVKM. The CDR3 reads CASRTTGENQPQHF. The CDR3 DNA sequence: TGTGCCAGCAGGACCACAGGGGAAAATCAGCCCCAGCATTTT. The variable domain in full, completed from reference TRBV28 and TRBJ1-5, reads DVKVTQSSRYLVKRTGEKVFLECVQDMDHENMFWYRQDPGLGLRLIYFSYDVKMKEKGDIPEGYSVSREKKERFSLILESASTNQTSMYLCASRTTGENQPQHFGDGTRLSIL.

This clone was observed a single time. This chain uses TRBV5-6 with TRBJ1-5; D gene uncertain. Germline V CDR1 and CDR2: SGHDT, YYEEEE. Trimming cost V 1 base and J 6 bases, with 5 bases left between them. CDR3 length: 12 amino acids. The CDR3 here is CASSLRGQPQHF. The CDR3 bases are TGTGCCAGCAGCTTGCGGGGTCAGCCCCAGCATTTT.

V and J are TRBV19 and TRBJ1-1; TRBD1 might be the D (6 bases). The CDR3 contains 14 residues. V lost 6 bases to trimming and J lost 0 bases, with 11 bases between them. From germline, CDR1 is LNHDA and CDR2 SQIVND (reference sequence). DNA for the CDR3: TGTGCCAGTAGGACCCAGGGGATGAACACTGAAGCTTTCTTT. Encoded protein: CASRTQGMNTEAFF.

The rearrangement links TRBV4-3 to TRBJ2-7; D gene ambiguous. From germline, CDR1 is LGHNA and CDR2 YSLEER. The CDR3 is made up of 16 amino acids. V lost 0 bases and J 2 bases, leaving 14 bases between the germline ends. CDR3 coding DNA: TGCGCCAGCAGCCAAGATCCCAGGCTGTCTCCCTACGAGCAGTACTTC. Its protein product is CASSQDPRLSPYEQYF.

The rearrangement joins TRBV2 to TRBJ2-3; D possibly corresponds to TRBD1 (6 bases). CDR1 is SNHLY, CDR2 FYNNEI, per germline. Trimming removed 4 bases from V and 3 bases from J, with 11 bases in between. This CDR3 is 14 amino acids long. CDR3 in amino acids: CASSVRQGTDTQYF. The CDR3 DNA reads TGTGCCAGCAGTGTCAGGCAGGGGACAGATACGCAGTATTTT.

The V and J genes are TRBV3-1 (or the pseudogene TRBV3-2) and TRBJ2-1; 11 bases map to TRBD2. V was pared by 6 bases and J by 8 bases, with 6 bases of the junction left unmatched. Germline CDR1 and CDR2: LGHDT and YNNKEL (reference sequence). CDR3 length equals 14 residues. The CDR3 sequence is CASRPSGRIDEQFF. CDR3 DNA: TGTGCCAGCAGACCTAGCGGGAGGATCGATGAGCAGTTCTTC.

The chain uses TRBV10-3 and TRBJ2-7; D is possibly TRBD1 (5 bases). Germline values: CDR1 ENHRY, CDR2 SYGVKD. V dropped 5 bases and J dropped 6 bases, with 8 bases sitting between them. This CDR3 spans 11 amino acids. CDR3 DNA sequence: TGTGCCATCAGTCTGACAGTCGAGCAGTACTTC. Its protein product is CAISLTVEQYF.

This clone was counted once. The chain joins TRBV18 to TRBJ2-1; D ambiguous. CDR3 length equals 13 residues. The germline V and J ends were trimmed by 2 bases and 4 bases, with 6 bases remaining between them. Germline values: CDR1 KGHSH, CDR2 LQKENI. CDR3 protein: CASSPFSYNEQFF. In DNA, the CDR3 is TGTGCCAGCTCACCATTTTCGTACAATGAGCAGTTCTTC.

CDR3 sequence (DNA): TGCAGCGTTGAAGATCAACCGGGAGATACGCAGTATTTT. This codes for CSVEDQPGDTQYF. The chain carries TRBV29-1 and TRBJ2-3; the D is unclear. The V gene lost 0 bases and the J gene lost 5 bases, with 9 bases spanning the gap. The CDR3 is 13 amino acids. CDR1 SQVTM and CDR2 ANQGSEA come from the germline V gene.

The chain uses TRBV6-5 and TRBJ1-6; 7 bases are shared with TRBD1. The CDR3 runs to 14 residues. V shed 2 bases and J 10 bases; nucleotides not matched to a gene: 5. Germline V gene sequence: CDR1 MNHEY, CDR2 SVGAGI. The CDR3 DNA is TGTGCCAGCAGTTACGGACAGGCACTATCACCCCTCCACTTT. Translating it yields CASSYGQALSPLHF.

The chain has TRBV12-3 or TRBV12-4 and TRBJ2-5, with 8 bases identical to TRBD1. Trimming took 3 bases from V and 6 from J; bases not matched to a gene: 3. The length of the CDR3 is 13 residues. CDR3: CASSLDRAQTQYF. CDR3 nucleotide sequence: TGTGCCAGCAGTTTGGACAGGGCGCAGACCCAGTACTTC.

The chain joins TRBV6-5 to TRBJ2-1; 9 bases match TRBD1. J was trimmed by 7 bases and V by 6 bases; bases with no gene match: 10. CDR1 MNHEY and CDR2 SVGAGI come from the germline V gene. The CDR3 runs to 15 residues. The CDR3 DNA is TGTGCCAGCAGAGCCGGGACAGGGTGGGTAAATGAGCAGTTCTTC. Protein product: CASRAGTGWVNEQFF.

J is TRBJ2-1 and V is TRBV28, with 9 bases matching TRBD2. Germline loops: CDR1 MDHEN, CDR2 SYDVKM. V shed 3 bases and J 9 bases; nucleotides not matched to a gene: 3. The CDR3 consists of 13 residues. The DNA for the CDR3 is TGTGCCAGCAGTTTTGATAGCGGGAGTGAGCAGTTCTTC. It encodes CASSFDSGSEQFF.

This chain uses TRBV27 with TRBJ1-2, with unresolved D. V lost 10 bases to trimming and J lost 2 bases, with 14 bases between them. The CDR3 consists of 13 residues. CDR1 is MNHEY and CDR2 is SMNVEV in the germline V gene (reference sequence). The CDR3 coding sequence is TGTGCCACGTATTCGGGAGGGAACTATGGCTACACCTTC. Translated, it gives CATYSGGNYGYTF.

The genes are TRBV27 and TRBJ1-2, with D perhaps matching TRBD1 (6 bases). V lost 7 bases, J lost 5 bases, and 14 bases lay in between. This CDR3 is built from 13 residues. The germline V gene encodes CDR1 MNHEY and CDR2 SMNVEV (reference sequence). The CDR3 DNA is TGTGCCAGCAAGAGGACAGTAAATTATGGCTACACCTTC. Its translation: CASKRTVNYGYTF.

J is TRBJ1-1 and V is TRBV30, with D possibly matching TRBD1 (6 bases). CDR3 length: 11 residues. Trimming took 4 bases from V and 3 from J, leaving 6 bases between them. Germline V gives CDR1 GTSNPN, CDR2 SVGIG (reference sequence). CDR3 residues: CAWKGDTEAFF. The CDR3 DNA reads TGTGCCTGGAAGGGGGACACTGAAGCTTTCTTT.

This rearrangement joins TRBV5-6 to TRBJ2-2; 8 nucleotides line up with TRBD2. The V and J ends lost 4 bases and 3 bases, in that order; junction bases with no gene match: 5. Germline loops: CDR1 SGHDT, CDR2 YYEEEE. The CDR3 runs to 15 residues. The DNA for the CDR3 is TGTGCCAGCAGCATCGGGGGGGCCGACACCGGGGAGCTGTTTTTT. It specifies CASSIGGADTGELFF.

The genes are TRBV7-2 and TRBJ1-2; 9 bases match TRBD1. Trimming at V came to 2 bases and at J to 6 bases, leaving 10 bases not matched to a gene. This CDR3 contains 16 residues. Germline lookup yields CDR1 SGHTA and CDR2 FQGNSA. CDR3 region: CASSLWGTGKLNGYTF. The DNA for the CDR3 is TGTGCCAGCAGCTTATGGGGGACAGGGAAGTTGAATGGCTACACCTTC.

The chain's CDR3 is CAISESTGMNTEAFF. The CDR3 bases are TGTGCCATCAGTGAGTCGACAGGGATGAACACTGAAGCTTTCTTT. The V and J genes are TRBV10-3 and TRBJ1-1; 7 nucleotides align to TRBD1. J lost 0 bases, V lost 0 bases, and 1 base had no gene match. Germline V gene data show CDR1 as ENHRY and CDR2 as SYGVKD. CDR3 length: 15 residues.

J is TRBJ2-5 and V is TRBV5-1; 7 bases are shared with TRBD1. J was trimmed by 4 bases and V by 4 bases; bases with no gene match: 13. CDR1 and CDR2 (germline): SGHRS, YFSETQ. The CDR3 extends over 16 amino acids. CDR3 coding DNA: TGCGCCAGCAGCCAAACCGGGACAGAAAGGGGAGAGACCCAGTACTTC. Encoded protein: CASSQTGTERGETQYF.

A few counts support this clone. The chain employs TRBV12-5 and TRBJ1-2; perhaps TRBD1 as D (5 bases). The CDR3 sequence is 12 residues long. V was pared by 5 bases and J by 8 bases, with 12 bases between. CDR1 and CDR2 (germline): LGHNT, FRNRAP. The CDR3 region is CASGTNRGGYTF. In nucleotides, the CDR3 is TGTGCTAGTGGTACCAACCGGGGGGGCTACACCTTC.

This clone was seen a few times. V is TRBV7-9 and J is TRBJ2-3; 9 bases are shared with TRBD2. This CDR3 has 15 residues. The V segment lost 6 bases and the J segment 0 bases; nucleotides outside the gene matches: 4. CDR1 SEHNR and CDR2 FQNEAQ come from the germline V gene (reference sequence). The CDR3 sequence is CASSLSGGSTDTQYF. The CDR3 DNA reads TGTGCCAGCAGTCTTAGCGGGGGCAGCACAGATACGCAGTATTTT. Full variable domain (outside the CDR3, taken from reference TRBV7-9 and TRBJ2-3): DTGVSQNPRHKITKRGQNVTFRCDPISEHNRLYWYRQTLGQGPEFLTYFQNEAQLEKSRLLSDRFSAERPKGSFSTLEIQRTEQGDSAMYLCASSLSGGSTDTQYFGPGTRLTVL.